The 12 T cell receptor beta chains in this list originate from one sample, sequenced in a study of CXCR3-negative and CXCR3-positive naive CD8 T cells. Through 5' RACE with UMI labels, the TRB cDNA libraries were prepared. From the 5' RACE reads, TCRdb lists one entry per CDR3 protein and no DNA. This table lists some 85,000 distinct CDR3 sequences. No antigen has been assigned to these receptors. Study-level findings and limits: Greater hydrophobicity was found in TRB CDR3s of CXCR3-positive naive cells than of CXCR3-negative naive cells.

The sample was naive CXCR3+ CD8+ T cells from blood. Subset given: CD45RO-CCR7+CD27+CD95- naive CD8+ T cells expressing CXCR3 (TNR3+). The source of these receptors is a human donor in good health. Some clones in this sample may be carry-over from other donors' samples.

The gene calls are TRBV7-2 and TRBJ2-3; TCRdb lists TRBD1, though no DNA is available to test this call. CDR1 and CDR2 from the germline V gene are SGHTA and FQGNSA. The CDR3 covers 14 residues. CDR3 loop: CASTPGQSTDTQYF.

The CDR3 protein is CASSLGSQDTQYF. The gene calls are TRBV12-3 or TRBV12-4 and TRBJ2-3. The CDR3 has 13 amino acids.

The chain has TRBV4-1 and TRBJ2-1; TCRdb selects TRBD2, and the lack of DNA leaves this call unchecked. This CDR3 is built from 14 residues. Germline values: CDR1 MGHRA, CDR2 YSYEKL. The CDR3 loop reads CASRPGALYNEQFF.

The V and J genes are TRBV9 and TRBJ2-3; TCRdb outputs TRBD2, but without DNA this stays unchecked. Looked up from germline, CDR1 is SGDLS and CDR2 is YYNGEE. The CDR3 is made up of 17 amino acids. CDR3 residues: CASSVGNSGAFTDTQYF.

The chain uses TRBV28 and TRBJ2-7; TCRdb's D call of TRBD2 is untestable without DNA. This CDR3 is built from 13 residues. Per the germline V gene, CDR1 is MDHEN and CDR2 is SYDVKM. The CDR3 loop is CASWAGGLYEQYF.

The chain couples TRBV6-5 to TRBJ2-1; TCRdb's assignment of TRBD2 cannot be checked, as there is no DNA. The CDR3 extends over 14 amino acids. CDR1 is MNHEY, CDR2 SVGAGI, per germline. The CDR3 sequence is CASSYQREGNEQFF.

This rearrangement joins TRBV4-3 to TRBJ2-7; no DNA is available, so the TRBD2 call from TCRdb remains unchecked. Germline loops: CDR1 LGHNA, CDR2 YSLEER. The CDR3 totals 18 residues. The CDR3 here is CASSQTRRGPRASREQYF.

This rearrangement joins TRBV6-6 to TRBJ2-2; TCRdb's D call of TRBD2 is untestable without DNA. This CDR3 region has 17 residues. The germline CDR1 and CDR2 sequences are MNHNY and SVGAGI (reference sequence). The CDR3 region is CASSSPPGTSGTGELFF.

The rearrangement links TRBV10-2 to TRBJ1-1. Germline-derived CDR1 and CDR2 are WSHSY and SAAADI. The CDR3 has 14 residues. The CDR3 loop is CASSDSWVNTEAFF.

The chain links TRBV20-1 to TRBJ1-2. This CDR3 region has 11 residues. Germline assignment: CDR1 DFQATT and CDR2 SNEGSKA (reference sequence). CDR3 protein: CSARDLAGYTF.

The chain is built from TRBV7-9 and TRBJ2-5. CDR3 length equals 12 residues. Germline V gives CDR1 SEHNR, CDR2 FQNEAQ (reference sequence). The CDR3 loop reads CASSYLKETQYF.

V gene TRBV19 combines with J gene TRBJ2-1; checking the TCRdb D call of TRBD2 is not possible without DNA. Germline V gene sequence: CDR1 LNHDA, CDR2 SQIVND (reference sequence). CDR3 size: 15 residues. The chain's CDR3 is CATNPMAGDPNEQFF.